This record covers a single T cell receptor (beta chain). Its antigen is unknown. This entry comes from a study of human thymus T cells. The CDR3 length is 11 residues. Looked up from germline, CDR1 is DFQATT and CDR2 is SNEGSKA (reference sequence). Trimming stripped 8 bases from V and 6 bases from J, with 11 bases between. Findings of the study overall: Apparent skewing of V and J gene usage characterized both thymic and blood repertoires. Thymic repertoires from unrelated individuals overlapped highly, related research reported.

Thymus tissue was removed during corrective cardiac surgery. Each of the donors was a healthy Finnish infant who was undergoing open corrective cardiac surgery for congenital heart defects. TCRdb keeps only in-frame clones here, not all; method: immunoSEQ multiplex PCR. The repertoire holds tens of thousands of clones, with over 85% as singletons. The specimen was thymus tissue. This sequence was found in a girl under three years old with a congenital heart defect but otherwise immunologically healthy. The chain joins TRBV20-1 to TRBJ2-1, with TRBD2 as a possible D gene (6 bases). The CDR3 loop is CSTLGGNEQFF. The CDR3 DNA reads TGCAGTACTTTGGGGGGCAATGAGCAGTTCTTC.